This T cell receptor (beta chain) comes out of a study of beta chain features in type 1 diabetes (dated 2018 in TCRdb). Looking at the study overall: No differences in mean age, gender distribution, total cell number or subset yield were found between patients and healthy donors. Naive and central memory subsets were obtained from all 30 or so donors, but regulatory and stem cell-like memory subsets were isolated from only 8 patients and roughly eight healthy donors. In the study, recently diagnosed type 1 diabetes patients and matched healthy donors were compared on the TCRB repertoires of their sorted circulating CD4+ T cell subsets. A total of roughly 100,000,000 sorted cells were examined across all samples, and the number of cells per subset was strongly correlated with RNA yield.

A note on this clone: Its antigen target is currently unknown. No base quality information exists; no much larger clone differs at one position.

The entire isolated RNA was reverse transcribed using the High Capacity cDNA Reverse Transcription Kit, and thus expressed TCRB transcripts were sequenced. Deep immunoSEQ sequencing was performed on naive, central memory and regulatory T cell samples, with an average of roughly 3.5 million total reads per sample. Sorted cells were lysed in RLT buffer and RNA was extracted with DNase-treated RNeasy Micro or Mini kits, depending on cell number. To prevent cross-contamination, each cell subset was processed individually, whereas patient and healthy donor samples were processed jointly. The immunoSEQ multiplex PCR was used to amplify TCRB sequences from cDNA, generating 87-bp fragments that spanned the CDR3 region. Sequencing of the amplicons was performed on the Illumina HiSeq platform. The published analysis was carried out like this. Synthetic template baselines were used to correct PCR bias computationally, reads within Hamming distance 2 were collapsed, and singletons that could not be merged were discarded. Reads were aligned against IMGT to assign V, D and J genes, CDR3 length and insertions or deletions at six rearrangement sites. Clonotype counts were normalized to sorted cell number within each subset before computing true diversity and Gini coefficients with the tcR R package. The overlap coefficient, calculated on TCRB nucleotide sequences, was used to measure repertoire sharing. As a proxy for the pre-selection repertoire, out-of-frame TCRB sequences from naive cells were analyzed. Imported from immuneACCESS, the table was reduced by TCRdb to in-frame sequences with V and J called. These copies leave out some clones; in studies compared against another copy, an unresolved V gene accounts for under half, and the cause of the remainder is not known. The V and J calls and clone size are taken from that table; D and trimming were inferred from the DNA. The sample table shows some 660,000 clones, and about 14% are seen once. Nearly 0.04% of the sample is taken by the ten largest.

The paper's findings and limits, for the study overall: At VDJ recombination sites, type 1 diabetes patients had fewer insertions and more deleted nucleotides, which implies abnormalities in thymic rearrangement. HLA sub-analyses involved small numbers of individuals, so any influence of HLA type on TCRB rearrangement remained unresolved. Naive, central memory and regulatory TCRB repertoires appeared to be more alike among patients than among healthy donors. Because cDNA rather than genomic DNA was sequenced, highly expressing activated cells could have been over-represented, although no difference in activation and CD3 levels was found between groups. A moderate but significant shortening of TCRB CDR3 length was observed in type 1 diabetes patients in all four CD4+ subsets. PCR may preferentially amplify shorter templates, but because patient and control samples were amplified and corrected together, any resulting skew would affect both groups equally.

The trim is 3 bases for V and 5 bases for J, with a gap of 13 bases between the germline ends. There are 13 amino acids in the CDR3, from cysteine to phenylalanine inclusive. Just CDR3 DNA is preserved here, 39 bases in frame from base 1. CDR1 and CDR2 were assigned from the germline V gene (reference sequence) as GTSNPN and SVGIG. Each donor gave one peripheral blood draw, approximately 110 mL on average, collected into heparinised tubes. Using a panel that included CD45RO, CCR7, CD25, CD127, CD95 and CD27, naive, central memory, regulatory and stem cell-like memory CD4+ T cells were sorted on a BD FACSAria II. All sorted populations exceeded 95% purity. PBMCs were isolated immediately by Lymphoprep density gradient centrifugation and stained directly without culture. Samples were stained and sorted in pairs, with one healthy donor and one patient per experiment, so that batch effects were minimized.

Sequenced material: naive CD4+ T cells from blood. The cell subset or site label, read with the paper, signifies: true naive CD4+ T cells. This clonotype was sampled from a man aged 18-30 years with type 1 diabetes. In this chain, TRBV30 is recombined with TRBJ2-5; the best D guess is TRBD2, with 7 bases matching. This receptor has the CDR3 CAWSNGGRETQYF. The bases are TGTGCCTGGAGCAACGGGGGGCGGGAGACCCAGTACTTC.